This TCR beta chain was found in a study of blood T cell repertoires in COVID-19 (dated by TCRdb to about 2020). General notes on the study: The collaborator samples originated in the United States, Italy and Spain and spanned the acute and convalescent phases of COVID-19. The prospective study material was composed of cDNA or gDNA derived from T cells, B-cell-depleted T cells, or PBMCs. HLA class I and class II types, where available, came from metadata supplied by the sample provider rather than from assay-based typing. The repertoires were released in a freely available public database intended as a resource for research on the immune response to SARS-CoV-2. Sample metadata almost always included a de-identified subject ID, COVID-19 status, age in years and sex. Subjects who had been exposed to COVID-19, were actively infected with it, or had recovered from it provided the deeply sampled blood TCRbeta repertoires that made up the dataset. Samples came from the ongoing ImmuneRACE study (first 160 participants) plus 1,254 subjects from 6 global collaborators.

One collaborating source in Seattle enrolled patients while the patients were actively infected and followed the patients over time throughout the course of disease. Whole blood was collected in K2EDTA tubes by collaborating institutions according to the institutions' own protocols. Collaborator samples were shipped for TCRbeta analysis as frozen whole blood, isolated PBMCs, or DNA extracted from either sample type. V lost 3 bases and J lost 4 bases, and the count of bases not matched to a germline gene is 1. Counted from cysteine to phenylalanine, this CDR3 has 14 amino acids. Just CDR3 DNA is preserved here, 42 bases in frame from base 1. The germline V gene encodes CDR1 SGDLS and CDR2 YYNGEE. Study-wide findings and limitations: How much clinical and demographic metadata was included differed by source and by participant, and the metadata was provided uncurated.

A note on this clone: The target of this receptor is not known. No per-base quality is available; no much larger clone lies one base away.

TCRbeta CDR3 regions were amplified from genomic DNA by means of the immunoSEQ Assay, a bias-controlled multiplex PCR. The authors' analysis ran thus. Nucleated cell counts per sample were estimated from amplification of reference gene primers within the assay. To quantify the absolute abundance of each unique TCRbeta CDR3 rearrangement, sequence reads were collapsed and filtered. For each sample, productive Simpson clonality was calculated by taking the square root of Simpson's diversity index across productive rearrangements. Sourced from immuneACCESS, this table was stored by TCRdb with only in-frame sequences that have V and J called. A share of the clones is absent; for the studies checked, an unresolved V gene accounts for under half, and the remainder has no known explanation. V and J calls and clone size are as listed in that table; D and trimming were resolved from the DNA. In all, the sample holds 85,000 to 130,000 clones, and 70% to 80% of those were seen once. The leading ten clones occupy 6.2% of the sample.

The sequence joins TRBV9 to TRBJ2-5; 12 junctional bases match TRBD1. What was sequenced was peripheral blood. This sequence originates from a man aged 80 or over with COVID-19, enrolled during active disease. The CDR3 amino acid sequence is: CASSGGQGAETQYF. The DNA sequence is given as TGTGCCAGCAGCGGGGGACAGGGGGCAGAGACCCAGTACTTC.